The 20 T cell receptor beta chains given below trace back to one sample, sequenced in a study of identical twins. MiXCR, run by TCRdb on the 5' RACE reads, gives a single entry per CDR3 protein. The sample contains approximately 20,000 distinct CDR3 sequences, approximately 71% of which appear only once. The sample consisted of memory (CD45RO+) T cells sorted from blood. These TCRs come from a woman aged 18 to 35 in good health. This table probably holds off-target reads from a library built for another chain.

The rearrangement uses TRBV11-2 and TRBJ1-1; D ambiguous. Deletions cut 0 bases from V and 7 bases from J, with 6 bases between. Germline CDR1 SGHAT, CDR2 FQNNGV. The CDR3 extends over 12 amino acids. The CDR3 region has the DNA TGTGCCAGCAGCTTAGATGGACGTGAAGCTTTCTTT. It is translated as CASSLDGREAFF.

The chain has TRBV18 and TRBJ1-2; 8 bases are shared with TRBD1. The CDR3 length is 14 residues. Germline V CDR1 and CDR2: KGHSH, LQKENI. Unmatched junction bases numbered 3, after V lost 3 bases and J lost 3 bases. CDR3 nucleotides: TGTGCCAGCTCACCTCTGGGACAGGACTATGGCTACACCTTC. This gives the protein CASSPLGQDYGYTF.

The sample holds a few counts of this clonotype. This rearrangement joins TRBV5-6 to TRBJ2-5; D may correspond to TRBD1 or TRBD2 (6 bases each). The CDR3 is made up of 14 amino acids. Per germline, CDR1 SGHDT and CDR2 YYEEEE. V lost 5 bases and J 1 base, leaving 12 bases between the germline ends. DNA of the CDR3: TGTGCCAGCAGACGAGGGGGGATCCAAGAGACCCAGTACTTC. As protein: CASRRGGIQETQYF.

The rearrangement uses TRBV11-2 and TRBJ2-3, with TRBD2 as a possible D gene (5 bases). CDR1 SGHAT and CDR2 FQNNGV come from the germline V gene. The CDR3 is 14 residues long. Trimming left V 4 bases short and J 3 bases short, with 11 bases between. DNA of the CDR3: TGTGCCAGCAGCTCAAGCTGGAGGACAGATACGCAGTATTTT. Translated, it gives CASSSSWRTDTQYF.

This clonotype appeared a few times. The rearrangement joins TRBV7-2 to TRBJ1-4; D is perhaps TRBD1 (5 bases). V was shortened by 3 bases and J by 8 bases, with 13 bases between the two germline ends. The CDR3 contains 14 residues. Germline CDR1 and CDR2: SGHTA and FQGNSA. The CDR3 region is CASSLVWGREKLFF. DNA of the CDR3: TGTGCCAGCAGCTTGGTCTGGGGACGGGAAAAACTGTTTTTT.

The chain joins TRBV5-1 to TRBJ2-7; 8 nucleotides agree with TRBD2. This CDR3 region has 15 residues. V lost 4 bases and J lost 0; bases outside the gene matches: 6. Germline V gene sequence: CDR1 SGHRS, CDR2 YFSETQ. CDR3 bases: TGCGCCAGCAGCCCCGGGAGGGTCCTCTCCTACGAGCAGTACTTC. Encoded protein: CASSPGRVLSYEQYF.

This chain joins TRBV7-9 and TRBJ2-7, with D perhaps TRBD2 (6 bases). Trimming shortened V by 1 base and J by 3 bases, and 7 bases separated the two germline ends. Germline values: CDR1 SEHNR, CDR2 FQNEAQ (reference sequence). The CDR3 length is 13 residues. The CDR3 DNA reads TGTGCCAGCAGCTTAGGGAGGGACTACGAGCAGTACTTC. Translating gives CASSLGRDYEQYF.

The CDR3 sequence: CSARDSLAGGPEQYF. DNA of the CDR3: TGCAGTGCTAGAGATAGCCTAGCGGGAGGCCCGGAGCAGTACTTC. V gene TRBV20-1 combines with J gene TRBJ2-7, with 11 positions matching TRBD2. CDR1 is DFQATT, CDR2 SNEGSKA, per germline (reference sequence). This CDR3 region has 15 residues. V lost 0 bases and J lost 7; bases outside the gene matches: 8.

V and J are TRBV7-3 and TRBJ1-1; D possibly corresponds to TRBD1 (6 bases). The germline V and J ends were trimmed by 1 base and 1 base, with 16 bases remaining between them. Per the germline V gene, CDR1 is SGHTA and CDR2 is FQGTGA. The CDR3 spans 17 residues. The CDR3 region is CASSLRAYRDKNTEAFF. The CDR3 DNA reads TGTGCCAGCAGCTTAAGAGCCTACCGGGACAAGAACACTGAAGCTTTCTTT.

The V call is TRBV12-3 or TRBV12-4, the J call TRBJ2-1; D might be TRBD2 (6 bases). Trimming shortened V by 3 bases and J by 0 bases, and 9 bases separated the two germline ends. The CDR3 has 15 residues. The CDR3 region is CASSFSGGSYNEQFF. The CDR3 DNA is TGTGCCAGCAGTTTTAGCGGTGGCTCCTACAATGAGCAGTTCTTC.

The chain joins TRBV2 to TRBJ2-5; D remains ambiguous. Germline CDR1 is SNHLY and CDR2 is FYNNEI. Trimming stripped 8 bases from V and 5 bases from J, with 12 bases between. The CDR3 consists of 12 residues. CDR3 sequence reads: CASSPVLETQYF. CDR3 nucleotide sequence: TGTGCCAGCTCTCCTGTTCTGGAGACCCAGTACTTC.

This chain joins TRBV7-2 and TRBJ2-1; D remains ambiguous. Trimming pared 0 bases from V and 8 bases from J, leaving 14 bases between. The CDR3 spans 15 residues. The V gene's germline CDR1 is SGHTA and CDR2 FQGNSA. This chain's CDR3 is CASSLAGQKTDEQFF. The CDR3 DNA follows: TGTGCCAGCAGCTTAGCGGGTCAGAAGACCGATGAGCAGTTCTTC.

In regard to this clonotype: The CDR3 end shows no conserved phenylalanine or tryptophan, and so a read error is likely. This chain joins TRBV15 and TRBJ1-4; D remains unclear. The germline gives CDR1 LNHNV, CDR2 YYDKDF (reference sequence). CDR3 length: 14 amino acids. Trimming removed 0 bases from V and 8 bases from J, with 10 bases in between. CDR3 protein: CATSRDLGTEKLFV. CDR3 bases: TGTGCCACCAGCAGAGATCTGGGAACAGAAAAACTGTTTGTT.

The chain is built from TRBV6-2 or TRBV6-3 and TRBJ2-1; 7 bases line up with TRBD1. V was clipped by 5 bases and J by 5 bases; unmatched bases: 15. Germline assignment: CDR1 MNHEY and CDR2 SVGEGT. The length of the CDR3 is 17 residues. The chain's CDR3 is CASSIRIMTGRNNEQFF. The DNA for the CDR3 is TGTGCCAGCAGTATAAGGATTATGACAGGGAGAAACAATGAGCAGTTCTTC.

The chain uses TRBV29-1 and TRBJ2-3, with D unresolved. This CDR3 has 13 amino acids. V was trimmed by 7 bases and J by 6 bases, leaving 17 bases between them. CDR1 and CDR2 (germline): SQVTM, ANQGSEA. The CDR3 DNA reads TGCAGCGCTTCGGCGGCCGTAGTGGATACGCAGTATTTT. Its translation is CSASAAVVDTQYF.

The chain couples TRBV18 to TRBJ2-5; 8 positions match TRBD2. The CDR3 is made up of 15 amino acids. Per the germline V gene, CDR1 is KGHSH and CDR2 is LQKENI. Losses at the gene ends were 3 bases for V and 4 bases for J; bases not matched to a gene: 7. The CDR3: CASSPSGGRVETQYF. DNA for the CDR3: TGTGCCAGCTCACCGAGCGGGGGCAGAGTAGAGACCCAGTACTTC.

In DNA, the CDR3 is TGTGCCATCAGTGAGTCCCAGGGGAACACTGAAGCTTTCTTT. Amino acid sequence: CAISESQGNTEAFF. The J gene is TRBJ1-1, the V gene TRBV10-3; D is perhaps TRBD1 (5 bases). The V gene lost 0 bases and the J gene lost 1 base, with 6 bases spanning the gap. The CDR3 consists of 14 residues. The germline CDR1 and CDR2 sequences are ENHRY and SYGVKD.

The V call is TRBV6-2 or TRBV6-3, the J call TRBJ2-7; D possibly corresponds to TRBD1 (5 bases). Per germline, CDR1 MNHEY and CDR2 SVGEGT. V dropped 6 bases and J dropped 3 bases, with 12 bases sitting between them. This CDR3 is 13 amino acids long. The CDR3 nucleotides read TGTGCCAGCAGCAAAGACAGAGTCTACGAGCAGTACTTC. Translating it yields CASSKDRVYEQYF.

V usage is TRBV20-1 and J usage is TRBJ2-1, with TRBD2 identical over 10 bases. The V gene end was trimmed by 7 bases and the J gene end by 7 bases; junction bases not matched to a gene: 16. Germline lookup yields CDR1 DFQATT and CDR2 SNEGSKA (reference sequence). CDR3 length: 16 residues. The CDR3 DNA reads TGCAGTGTCCTGAAGGGGTCTAGCGGGAGTTGGAATGAGCAGTTCTTC. It translates to CSVLKGSSGSWNEQFF.

The rearrangement uses TRBV4-3 and TRBJ2-7, with 10 bases matching TRBD2. Looked up from germline, CDR1 is LGHNA and CDR2 is YSLEER. Trimming removed 0 bases from V and 6 bases from J; junction bases left unmatched: 8. The CDR3 is 16 residues long. The CDR3 loop reads CASSQDKLAGTSEQYF. As DNA, the CDR3 is TGCGCCAGCAGCCAAGATAAACTAGCGGGAACGAGCGAGCAGTACTTC.